This T cell receptor beta chain was observed in a study of blood T cells in healthy people across ages. The CDR3 sequence is 14 residues long. The germline V gene has CDR1 DFQATT and CDR2 SNEGSKA (reference sequence). Trimming took 1 base from V and 1 from J, leaving 8 bases between them. The second PCR ran about 6 to 11 cycles with a sample-barcoded 5' primer and J-beta primers. TCRdb itself ran the 5' RACE reads through MiXCR, one entry per CDR3 protein. The table includes some 700,000 distinct CDR3 sequences, around a fifth detected once. Per sample, at least 5 micrograms of total RNA were extracted.

The sequence came from a man aged 65 to 85 in good health. Sequencing used blood. The chain recombines TRBV20-1 with TRBJ2-4; D is uncertain. The chain's CDR3 is CSARGFGAKNIQYF. The DNA for the CDR3 is TGCAGTGCTAGAGGTTTCGGGGCCAAAAACATTCAGTACTTC.